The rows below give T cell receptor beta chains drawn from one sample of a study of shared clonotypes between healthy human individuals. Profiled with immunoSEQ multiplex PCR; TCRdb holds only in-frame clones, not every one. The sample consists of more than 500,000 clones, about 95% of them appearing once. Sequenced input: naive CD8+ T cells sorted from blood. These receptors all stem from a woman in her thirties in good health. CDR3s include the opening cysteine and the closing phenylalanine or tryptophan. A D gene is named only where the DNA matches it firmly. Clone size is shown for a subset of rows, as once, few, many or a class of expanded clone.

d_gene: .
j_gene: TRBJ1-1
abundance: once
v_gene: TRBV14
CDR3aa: CASTLRGEGRNTEAFF
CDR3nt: TGTGCCAGCACCCTAAGAGGGGAGGGGAGGAACACTGAAGCTTTCTTT

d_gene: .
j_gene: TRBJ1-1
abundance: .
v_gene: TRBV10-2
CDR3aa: CASSEPDRVDTEAFF
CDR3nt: TGCGCCAGCAGTGAGCCAGACAGAGTGGACACTGAAGCTTTCTTT

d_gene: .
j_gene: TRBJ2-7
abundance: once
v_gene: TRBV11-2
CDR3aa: CASSIYEQYF
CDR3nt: TGTGCCAGCAGCATTTACGAGCAGTACTTC

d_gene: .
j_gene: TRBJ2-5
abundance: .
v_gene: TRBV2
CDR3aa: CASISSSRVETQYF
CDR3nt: TGTGCCAGCATCTCGTCAAGCCGGGTAGAGACCCAGTACTTC

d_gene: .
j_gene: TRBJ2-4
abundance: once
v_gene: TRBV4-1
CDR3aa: CASSQVKLRQLAKNIQYF
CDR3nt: TGCGCCAGCAGCCAAGTAAAGTTGAGACAACTAGCCAAAAACATTCAGTACTTC

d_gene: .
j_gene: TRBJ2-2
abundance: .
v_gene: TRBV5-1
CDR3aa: CASSLNWRENTGELFF
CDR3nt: TGCGCCAGCAGCTTGAACTGGCGGGAGAACACCGGGGAGCTGTTTTTT

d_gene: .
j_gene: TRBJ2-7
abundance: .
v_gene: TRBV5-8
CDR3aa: CASSLVFLADEQYF
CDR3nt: TGTGCCAGCAGCTTGGTCTTCTTGGCGGACGAGCAGTACTTC

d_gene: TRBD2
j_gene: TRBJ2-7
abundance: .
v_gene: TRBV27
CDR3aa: CASKGQRGSDLYEQYF
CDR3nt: TGTGCCAGCAAGGGCCAGCGGGGGTCTGATTTGTACGAGCAGTACTTC

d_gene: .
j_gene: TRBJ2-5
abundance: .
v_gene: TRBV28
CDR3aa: CASSFSDRQETQYF
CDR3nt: TGTGCCAGCAGTTTCAGCGATCGCCAAGAGACCCAGTACTTC

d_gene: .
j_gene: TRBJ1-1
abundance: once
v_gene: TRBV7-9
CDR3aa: CASSSTRGTEAFF
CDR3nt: TGTGCCAGCAGCAGTACCAGGGGTACTGAAGCTTTCTTT

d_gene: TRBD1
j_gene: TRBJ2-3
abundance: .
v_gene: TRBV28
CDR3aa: CASSPRDRGHSDTQYF
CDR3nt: TGTGCCAGCAGTCCAAGGGACAGGGGGCACTCAGATACGCAGTATTTT

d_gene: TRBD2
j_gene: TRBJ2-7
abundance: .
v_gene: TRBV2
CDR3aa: CASSESLAGVDEQYF
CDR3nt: TGTGCCAGCAGTGAATCGCTAGCGGGAGTTGACGAGCAGTACTTC

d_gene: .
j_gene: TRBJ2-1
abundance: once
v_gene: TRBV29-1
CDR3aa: CSVPRGSSYNEQFF
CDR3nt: TGCAGCGTACCTCGCGGAAGCTCCTACAATGAGCAGTTCTTC

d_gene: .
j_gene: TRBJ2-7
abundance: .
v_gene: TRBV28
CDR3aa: CASSQGYEQYF
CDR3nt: TGTGCCAGCAGTCAAGGCTACGAGCAGTACTTC

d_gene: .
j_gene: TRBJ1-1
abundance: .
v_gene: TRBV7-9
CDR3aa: CASSQVGGENSEAFF
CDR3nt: TGTGCCAGCAGCCAAGTCGGAGGGGAGAACTCTGAAGCTTTCTTT

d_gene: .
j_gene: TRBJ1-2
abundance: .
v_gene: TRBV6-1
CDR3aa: CATRPPSVYGYTF
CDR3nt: TGTGCCACAAGACCCCCGTCTGTGTATGGCTACACCTTC

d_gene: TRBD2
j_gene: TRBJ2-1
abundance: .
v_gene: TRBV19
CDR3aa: CASSIAWTSGEQFF
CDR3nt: TGTGCCAGTAGTATAGCGTGGACTAGCGGCGAGCAGTTCTTC

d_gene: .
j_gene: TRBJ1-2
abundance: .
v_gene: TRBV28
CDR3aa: CASSPTSGPYGYTF
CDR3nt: TGTGCCAGCAGTCCGACCTCAGGGCCCTATGGCTACACCTTC

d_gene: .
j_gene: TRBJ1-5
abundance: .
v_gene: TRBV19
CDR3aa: CASSMRPAEAQHF
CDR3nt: TGTGCCAGTAGTATGAGGCCGGCTGAGGCCCAGCATTTT

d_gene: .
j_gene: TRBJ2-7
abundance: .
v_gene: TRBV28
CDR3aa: CASSYQAGEQYF
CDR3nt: TGTGCCAGCAGCTACCAGGCGGGAGAGCAGTACTTC

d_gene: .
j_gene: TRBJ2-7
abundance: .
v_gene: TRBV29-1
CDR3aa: CSVVAPRNYEQYF
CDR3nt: TGCAGCGTTGTTGCCCCCAGGAACTACGAGCAGTACTTC

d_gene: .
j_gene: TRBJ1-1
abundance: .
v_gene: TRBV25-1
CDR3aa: CASSHPTDDLWEAFF
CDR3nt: TGTGCCAGCTCGCATCCGACAGACGATCTTTGGGAAGCTTTCTTT

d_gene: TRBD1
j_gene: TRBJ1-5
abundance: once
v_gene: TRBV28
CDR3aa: CATPGTGEGQPQHF
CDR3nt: TGTGCCACTCCCGGGACAGGGGAGGGTCAGCCCCAGCATTTT

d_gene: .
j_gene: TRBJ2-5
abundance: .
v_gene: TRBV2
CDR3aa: CASSVAQRQETQYF
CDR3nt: TGTGCCAGCAGTGTTGCTCAAAGACAAGAGACCCAGTACTTC

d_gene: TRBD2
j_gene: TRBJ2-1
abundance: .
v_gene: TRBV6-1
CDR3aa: CASSETGGPNNEQFF
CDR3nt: TGTGCCAGCAGTGAAACGGGAGGGCCGAACAATGAGCAGTTCTTC

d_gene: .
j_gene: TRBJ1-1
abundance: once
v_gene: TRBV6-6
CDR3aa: CASSYLPSYTEAFF
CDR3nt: TGTGCCAGCAGTTACCTCCCTTCCTACACTGAAGCTTTCTTT

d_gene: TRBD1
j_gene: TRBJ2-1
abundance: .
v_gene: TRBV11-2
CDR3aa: CASSAGGPFDEQFF
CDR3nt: TGTGCCAGCAGTGCAGGGGGTCCTTTTGATGAGCAGTTCTTC

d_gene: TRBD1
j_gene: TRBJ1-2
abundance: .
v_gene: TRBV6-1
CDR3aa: CASSESGQGAGFYGYTF
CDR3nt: TGTGCCAGCAGTGAATCCGGACAGGGGGCAGGATTCTATGGCTACACCTTC

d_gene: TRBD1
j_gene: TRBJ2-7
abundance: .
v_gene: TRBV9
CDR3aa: CASSPRQGGEQYF
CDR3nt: TGTGCCAGCAGCCCACGACAGGGGGGCGAGCAGTACTTC

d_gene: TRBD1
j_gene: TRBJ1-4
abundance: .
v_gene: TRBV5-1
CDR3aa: CASSSGQGTTNEKLFF
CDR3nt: TGCGCCAGCAGCTCGGGACAGGGGACAACTAATGAAAAACTGTTTTTT

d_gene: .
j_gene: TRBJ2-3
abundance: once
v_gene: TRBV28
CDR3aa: CASTGNTDTQYF
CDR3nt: TGTGCCAGCACCGGGAACACAGATACGCAGTATTTT

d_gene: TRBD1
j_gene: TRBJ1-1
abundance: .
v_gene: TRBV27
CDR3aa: CASSLSQGGFEAFF
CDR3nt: TGTGCCAGCAGTTTATCGCAGGGGGGCTTTGAAGCTTTCTTT

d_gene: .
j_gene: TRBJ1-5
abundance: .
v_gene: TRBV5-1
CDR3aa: CASSPGTPYSNQPQHF
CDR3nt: TGCGCCAGCAGCCCGGGGACACCTTATAGCAATCAGCCCCAGCATTTT

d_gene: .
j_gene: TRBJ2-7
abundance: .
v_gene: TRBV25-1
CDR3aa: CASSESSTYEQYF
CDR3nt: TGTGCCAGCAGTGAATCCTCCACCTACGAGCAGTACTTC

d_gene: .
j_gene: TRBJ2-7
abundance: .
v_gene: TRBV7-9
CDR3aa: CASSPYQVPYEQYF
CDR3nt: TGTGCCAGCAGCCCTTACCAGGTTCCCTACGAGCAGTACTTC